The sequence of this T cell receptor beta chain was determined in a study of blood T cell repertoires in COVID-19. As for the study in general: The origin of the acute and convalescent COVID-19 samples was the United States, Italy and Spain. PBMCs, B-cell-depleted T cells, or T cells were the source of the cDNA or gDNA that made up the material.

As to this clone: The same CDR3 is also encoded by other DNA sequences in this sample.

Original processing methods: How many nucleated cells were present was estimated from reference gene primer amplification. Repertoires were generated with immunoSEQ multiplex PCR, while TCRdb's copy carries only in-frame clones and drops some. Clone size and V and J calls were adopted from that table, with D and trimming inferred from the DNA. Among around 260,000 clones listed, around 90% were seen once. Sequencing was performed on peripheral blood. The clonotype was recovered from a human donor in a cohort sampled during active COVID-19.

CDR3 in amino acids: CASSYSGTAGNTIYF. DNA for the CDR3: TGTGCCAGCAGTTACTCCGGGACAGCTGGAAACACCATATATTTT. This sequence joins TRBV6-5 and TRBJ1-3; 7 bases map to TRBD1. Germline CDR1 reads MNHEY; CDR2 reads SVGAGI. V gave up 0 bases and J gave up 2 bases; unmatched junction bases: 1. CDR3 length equals 15 residues.